These T cell receptor beta chains were read from a single sample in a study of blood T cell repertoires in COVID-19. TCRdb keeps only in-frame clones here, not all; method: immunoSEQ multiplex PCR. The sample lists a few hundred thousand clones, 80% to 90% occurring once. Material for sequencing was peripheral blood. Receptors were obtained from a woman in her 70s with COVID-19, enrolled during active disease. Each CDR3 is given with its conserved first and last residue. D genes are given only for firm matches. Clone size, where shown, is once, few, many, or a class for clones that have expanded.

size: once
D: -
V: TRBV6-5
J: TRBJ1-4
CDR3: CASSSTGTYNEKLFF
DNA: TGTGCCAGCAGTTCGACCGGGACTTATAATGAAAAACTGTTTTTT

size: -
D: -
V: TRBV11-2
J: TRBJ1-1
CDR3: CASSFGGTEAFF
DNA: TGTGCCAGCAGCTTCGGAGGTACTGAAGCTTTCTTT

size: -
D: TRBD2
V: TRBV6-5
J: TRBJ2-1
CDR3: CASIVLAGDYNEQFF
DNA: TGTGCCAGCATTGTCCTAGCGGGAGACTACAATGAGCAGTTCTTC

size: -
D: -
V: TRBV6-1
J: TRBJ1-3
CDR3: CASSEGADGNTIYF
DNA: TGTGCCAGCAGTGAGGGGGCTGATGGAAACACCATATATTTT

size: few
D: -
V: TRBV4-1
J: TRBJ1-2
CDR3: CASSQDRGVYGYTF
DNA: TGCGCCAGCAGCCAAGATCGAGGAGTCTATGGCTACACCTTC

size: -
D: -
V: TRBV5-6
J: TRBJ2-5
CDR3: CASTPGTQYF
DNA: TGTGCCAGCACCCCCGGGACCCAGTACTTC

size: -
D: -
V: TRBV2
J: TRBJ2-1
CDR3: CASSAYGRHEQFF
DNA: TGTGCCAGCAGTGCCTACGGCAGGCATGAGCAGTTCTTC

size: -
D: TRBD2
V: TRBV9
J: TRBJ2-5
CDR3: CASSVDLAGGETQYF
DNA: TGTGCCAGCAGCGTAGACCTAGCGGGAGGGGAGACCCAGTACTTC

size: -
D: TRBD1
V: TRBV7-9
J: TRBJ1-4
CDR3: CASSFPSLTGVAQKLFF
DNA: TGTGCCAGCAGCTTTCCAAGCCTGACAGGGGTGGCCCAAAAACTGTTTTTT

size: -
D: TRBD2
V: TRBV7-3
J: TRBJ2-1
CDR3: CASAGTSGYEQFF
DNA: TGTGCCAGTGCCGGGACTAGCGGATATGAGCAGTTCTTC

size: few
D: -
V: TRBV27
J: TRBJ1-6
CDR3: CASSLNGGPLHF
DNA: TGTGCCAGCAGTCTCAACGGGGGACCCCTCCACTTT

size: -
D: TRBD2
V: TRBV29-1
J: TRBJ2-5
CDR3: CSVGGRAWETQYF
DNA: TGCAGCGTTGGGGGGAGGGCCTGGGAGACCCAGTACTTC

size: -
D: TRBD2
V: TRBV5-1
J: TRBJ2-1
CDR3: CASSLGLAGGWSYNEQFF
DNA: TGCGCCAGCAGCTTGGGGCTAGCGGGAGGGTGGTCCTACAATGAGCAGTTCTTC

size: -
D: TRBD1
V: TRBV30
J: TRBJ1-2
CDR3: CAWKPPGQGVYGYTF
DNA: TGTGCCTGGAAGCCCCCGGGACAGGGAGTCTATGGCTACACCTTC

size: -
D: TRBD2
V: TRBV19
J: TRBJ2-7
CDR3: CASSPRTSGTYEQYF
DNA: TGTGCCAGTAGTCCGCGGACTAGCGGGACCTACGAGCAGTACTTC

size: -
D: -
V: TRBV5-4
J: TRBJ1-2
CDR3: CASSLDRYGYTF
DNA: TGTGCCAGCAGCTTGGACAGGTATGGCTACACCTTC

size: once
D: -
V: TRBV12-3/TRBV12-4
J: TRBJ1-1
CDR3: CASSRENTEAFF
DNA: TGTGCCAGCTCCAGGGAGAACACTGAAGCTTTCTTT

size: once
D: -
V: TRBV14
J: TRBJ1-6
CDR3: CASSQVWGGNSPLHF
DNA: TGTGCCAGCAGCCAAGTATGGGGGGGTAATTCACCCCTCCACTTT